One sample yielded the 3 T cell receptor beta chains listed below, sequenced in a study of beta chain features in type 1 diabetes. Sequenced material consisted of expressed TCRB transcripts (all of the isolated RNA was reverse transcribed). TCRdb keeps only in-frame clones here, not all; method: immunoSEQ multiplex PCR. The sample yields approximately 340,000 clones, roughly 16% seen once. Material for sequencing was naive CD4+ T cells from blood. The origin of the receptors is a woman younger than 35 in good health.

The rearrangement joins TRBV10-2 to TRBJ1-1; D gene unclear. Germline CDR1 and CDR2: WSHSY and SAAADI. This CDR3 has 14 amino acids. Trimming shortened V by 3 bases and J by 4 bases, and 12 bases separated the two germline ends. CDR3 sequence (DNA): TGCGCCAGCAGTGACTACGGGATGACCACTGAAGCTTTCTTT. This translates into CASSDYGMTTEAFF.

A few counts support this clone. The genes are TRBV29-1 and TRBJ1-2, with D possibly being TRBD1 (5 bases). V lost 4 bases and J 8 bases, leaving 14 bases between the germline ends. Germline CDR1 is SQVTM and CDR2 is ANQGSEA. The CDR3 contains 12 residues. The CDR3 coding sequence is TGCAGCGTTGCAGGAGGGGTCAGGGGCTACACCTTC. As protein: CSVAGGVRGYTF.

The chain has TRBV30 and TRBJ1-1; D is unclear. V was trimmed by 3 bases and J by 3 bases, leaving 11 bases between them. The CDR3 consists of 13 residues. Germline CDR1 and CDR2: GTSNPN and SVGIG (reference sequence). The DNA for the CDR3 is TGTGCCTGGAGGCGCGCTGACTACACTGAAGCTTTCTTT. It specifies CAWRRADYTEAFF.